This is a list of T cell receptor beta chains from one sample in a study of blood T cell repertoires in COVID-19. TCRdb's copy holds only in-frame clones and misses some; the assay was immunoSEQ multiplex PCR. Of over 150,000 clones in the sample, roughly 72% were seen once. The sample comprised peripheral blood. These receptors came from a woman at least 80 years old with acute or convalescent COVID-19. Both conserved end residues are part of each CDR3. D genes are given only for firm matches. Clone size is given for some rows only: seen once, a few or many times, or a class if the clone is expanded.

TRBV18	TRBJ1-2	-	-	CASSPQTGPLGNGYTF	TGTGCCAGCTCACCACAGACGGGTCCCTTAGGTAATGGCTACACCTTC
TRBV14	TRBJ2-7	-	-	CASSLRLVAGEQYF	TGTGCCAGCAGCTTACGACTAGTGGCTGGTGAGCAGTACTTC
TRBV2	TRBJ1-1	-	-	CASSRELETEAFF	TGTGCCAGCAGTCGGGAATTGGAAACTGAAGCTTTCTTT
TRBV10-3	TRBJ1-6	-	-	CAISQDSYNSPLHF	TGTGCCATCAGTCAGGACTCCTATAATTCACCCCTCCACTTT
TRBV3-1/TRBV3-2	TRBJ2-3	-	-	CASSQALGGATHTYDTDTQYF	TGTGCCAGCAGCCAAGCGCTCGGGGGAGCCACACATACCTATGACACAGATACGCAGTATTTT
TRBV6-5	TRBJ1-2	-	-	CASTRANYGYTF	TGTGCCAGCACCAGGGCTAACTATGGCTACACCTTC
TRBV5-1	TRBJ1-5	TRBD1	-	CASSLGDRNQPQHF	TGCGCCAGCAGCCTGGGGGACAGGAATCAGCCCCAGCATTTT
TRBV18	TRBJ1-1	-	-	CASSPSPNTEAFF	TGTGCCAGCTCACCGAGTCCGAACACTGAAGCTTTCTTT
TRBV19	TRBJ1-2	TRBD1	-	CASSIADRVGYTF	TGTGCCAGTAGTATAGCTGACAGGGTTGGCTACACCTTC
TRBV6-5	TRBJ1-1	-	-	CASSYSSGKSNTEAFF	TGTGCCAGCAGTTACTCGAGCGGGAAATCGAACACTGAAGCTTTCTTT
TRBV19	TRBJ1-2	-	-	CASTPQPSRYGYTF	TGTGCCAGTACCCCACAGCCTTCCCGCTATGGCTACACCTTC
TRBV3-1/TRBV3-2	TRBJ1-2	-	-	CASSQGQFSGYTF	TGTGCCAGCAGCCAAGGGCAGTTTTCTGGCTACACCTTC
TRBV18	TRBJ2-7	-	-	CASSPRDNGDEQYF	TGTGCCAGCTCACCCCGGGACAATGGCGACGAGCAGTACTTC
TRBV18	TRBJ1-1	TRBD1	-	CASSPSGQGGTEAFF	TGTGCCAGCTCACCCTCGGGACAGGGGGGCACTGAAGCTTTCTTT
TRBV6-5	TRBJ1-2	-	-	CASRPTGNYGYTF	TGTGCCAGCAGACCTACAGGGAACTATGGCTACACCTTC
TRBV10-2	TRBJ2-3	-	-	CASSERTFPDTQYF	TGCGCCAGCAGCGAACGGACATTCCCAGATACGCAGTATTTT
TRBV2	TRBJ1-6	-	-	CASSVSGGNRDSPLHF	TGTGCCAGCAGTGTTTCGGGGGGTAATCGGGATTCACCCCTCCACTTT
TRBV27	TRBJ2-1	TRBD2	-	CASSLGAGVYNEQFF	TGTGCCAGCAGTTTAGGGGCGGGGGTTTACAATGAGCAGTTCTTC
TRBV11-2	TRBJ2-1	-	-	CASSRREIFLSNEQFF	TGTGCCAGCAGCCGTAGGGAGATTTTTTTGAGCAATGAGCAGTTCTTC
TRBV11-2	TRBJ1-6	TRBD1	-	CASNPGQAPGSPLHF	TGTGCCAGCAACCCAGGACAGGCGCCCGGATCACCCCTCCACTTT
TRBV19	TRBJ2-3	-	-	CASSQGRGADTQYF	TGTGCCAGTAGTCAAGGGAGGGGGGCAGATACGCAGTATTTT
TRBV6-5	TRBJ1-6	TRBD1	few	CASLRTGGVRSPLHF	TGTGCCAGCCTCCGGACAGGGGGCGTGAGGTCACCCCTCCACTTT
TRBV4-1	TRBJ2-1	-	many	CASSQDLFGLASRHNEQFF	TGCGCCAGCAGCCAAGATCTCTTCGGGTTGGCTAGCCGACACAATGAGCAGTTCTTC
TRBV5-6	TRBJ1-2	-	-	CASTISGGNYGYTF	TGTGCCAGCACCATTTCGGGGGGAAACTATGGCTACACCTTC
TRBV5-1	TRBJ2-5	-	-	CASKNPGHTKETQYF	TGCGCCAGTAAAAACCCGGGACATACAAAAGAGACCCAGTACTTC
TRBV7-3	TRBJ1-1	-	once	CASSPNQDPNTEAFF	TGTGCCAGCAGCCCAAATCAGGATCCGAACACTGAAGCTTTCTTT
TRBV29-1	TRBJ1-6	-	-	CSVGADPNSPLHF	TGCAGCGTTGGAGCGGACCCCAATTCACCCCTCCACTTT